This record covers a single T cell receptor (beta chain). Antigen: not known. Individuals selected for sequencing had exhibited CD8+CD57+ cell expansion on flow cytometry. No patient had been given any therapy when blood was sampled. TCR beta VDJ and CDR3 were profiled, and genomic DNA was the template. TCRdb itself ran the reads through MiXCR, one entry per CDR3 protein. This sample has around 180,000 distinct CDR3 sequences, with nearly 50% found just once. With V trimmed by 1 base and J by 4 bases, 4 bases remained unmatched. This CDR3 comprises 15 residues. From germline, CDR1 is SGHNT and CDR2 YYREEE (reference sequence). The entry originates in a study of CD8+CD57+ T cells in acquired aplastic anemia. Study conclusions and caveats: The number of CD8+ CDR3 sequences shared by patients and controls was about 30.

The chain joins TRBV5-4 to TRBJ2-2; TRBD2 aligns across 7 bases. The sample consisted of sorted CD4+, CD8+, or CD8+CD57+ T cells (not recorded which) from PBMCs. The clonotype comes from a human donor with aplastic anemia. The CDR3 protein is CASSLFGGGTGELFF. The CDR3 region has the DNA TGTGCCAGCAGCTTGTTTGGGGGGGGCACCGGGGAGCTGTTTTTT.